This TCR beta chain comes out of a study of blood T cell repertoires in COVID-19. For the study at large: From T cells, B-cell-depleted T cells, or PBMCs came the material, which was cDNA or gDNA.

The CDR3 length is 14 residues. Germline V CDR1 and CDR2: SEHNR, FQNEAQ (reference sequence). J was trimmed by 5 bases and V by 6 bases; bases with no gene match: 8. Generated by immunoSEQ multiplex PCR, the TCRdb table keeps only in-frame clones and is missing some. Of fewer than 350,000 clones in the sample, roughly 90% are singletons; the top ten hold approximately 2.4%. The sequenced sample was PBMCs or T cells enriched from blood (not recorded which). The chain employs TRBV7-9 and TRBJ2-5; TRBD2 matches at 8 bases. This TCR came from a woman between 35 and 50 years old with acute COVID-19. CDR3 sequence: CASRDGTSGETQYF. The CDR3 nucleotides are TGTGCCAGCAGGGATGGGACTAGTGGGGAGACCCAGTACTTC.